This section outlines one T cell receptor beta chain sequence together with its context. It has no known antigen specificity. No clone much larger than this one lies a single base away; base qualities are absent. The CDR3 covers 18 residues, taking in both the cysteine and the phenylalanine. Only CDR3 DNA remains: 54 bases, in frame from the first base. V sheds 0 bases and J sheds 2 bases, leaving 18 bases between their ends. Via the germline V gene, CDR1 is MNHEY and CDR2 SVGEGT. Amplification of TCR beta CDR3 regions was carried out from RNA transcripts. The first round of RT-PCR for the TCR CDR3 was performed with the HTBI primer set and the Qiagen OneStep RT-PCR kit. Libraries were constructed in a second round of multiplex PCR, after which size selection and purification were performed. Sequencing of the libraries was done on an Illumina HiSeq2000 using paired-end 100 bp reads. Per the authors' processing: SOAPnuke was used to process the raw data, removing reads that contained adapters or uncalled bases, had a mean Phred below 15, or lacked an exact match to the constant primer or identifier. COPE v1.2.5 was used to merge the high-quality paired reads, and each unique nucleotide sequence was defined as a clonotype. MiTCR v1.1 was used to align clonotypes to the IMGT TRBV, TRBD and TRBJ reference segments. Analysis was restricted to V-J combinations with a frequency above 0.0001, which covered approximately 99% of repertoires. A TCS score was defined as the ratio of F50 (clonal expansion) to E x V (chaos), with BLOSUM62-based TCRdist applied between CDR3 peptides within each V-J. Welch's t-statistics and random forest reduced fewer than 550 V-J features to roughly 13, which were used in a naive Bayes classifier (R e1071). TCRdb itself trimmed the public reads at Q25 with fastp, ran MiXCR and retained productive beta chains. Here each entry gathers all rows of one CDR3 protein and keeps the most common genes and DNA. For this entry, the V and J calls and clone size follow TCRdb and not the study's own pipeline. The sample contains over 450,000 distinct CDR3 sequences, under 20% of them found a single time. 15% to 20% of the sample is in the top ten clones.

In the ophthalmopathy patients, disease was moderately to severely active, with a Clinical Activity Score of 3 or more, a NOSPECS grade of 4 or more, and a duration of less than 3 months. Patients with uncontrolled infections, other autoimmune diseases, pregnancy or lactation were excluded. Clinical symptoms, serum thyroxine and TRAb, thyroid ultrasound, and orbital computed tomography formed the basis for the diagnoses. Ficoll-Paque density gradient centrifugation was used to isolate PBMCs from about 10 ml of fresh peripheral blood. Trizol reagent was used to extract total RNA, and RNA quality was then checked on an Agilent 2100 Bioanalyzer. The data originate from a study of T cells in Graves' hyperthyroidism and ophthalmopathy (dated by TCRdb to about 2019). In terms of the full investigation: Peripheral blood samples were taken at initial diagnosis, before any treatment was given. To identify distinguishing TCR V-J signatures, a discovery cohort of about 100 patients was used, comprising 43 with Graves' ophthalmopathy and 55 to 65 with stable Graves' hyperthyroidism. Prospective prediction of ophthalmopathy was tested in an independent validation cohort of about 19 hyperthyroidism patients and 15 to 17 patients who later progressed to ophthalmopathy. The 85 to 100 discovery patients were randomly split 7:3 into training and test sets. Thyroid tissue and blood T-cell repertoires from several Graves' hyperthyroidism patients were also compared in the study. After blood sampling, hyperthyroidism patients were treated with methimazole at a starting dose of 30 mg daily, and ophthalmopathy patients were treated with high-dose intravenous methylprednisolone. According to the paper, TCR Vbeta CDR3 sequencing was carried out on some 140 peripheral blood samples, which came from 40 to 45 ophthalmopathy, around 75 hyperthyroidism and some 17 progressor patients.

Overall study results and their limits: Ophthalmopathy was separated from stable hyperthyroidism by a 13 V-J signature model, with 85% to 90% sensitivity and approximately 81% specificity obtained in cross-validation and 80%/75% obtained in testing. Sample size was not statistically predetermined, and blinding of investigators to group allocation was not performed. In validation, the model predicted progression to ophthalmopathy a median of approximately 6.3 months before onset, with around 70% sensitivity and almost 75% specificity. Most expanded thyroid clonotypes (frequency above 0.001) were also found in blood, which suggests that blood repertoires may mirror thyroid immune responses.

Specimen: blood. The clonotype comes from a woman aged 18-29 years with Graves' ophthalmopathy. Recombination joined TRBV6-2 or TRBV6-3 with TRBJ2-3; TRBD2 could be the D gene, as 6 bases match. The base sequence is TGTGCCAGCAGTTACTCGATTCGCGGGACGGGTAACACAGATACGCAGTATTTT. It is translated as CASSYSIRGTGNTDTQYF.